The sequence of this T cell receptor beta chain was determined in a study of response to subunit inactivated influenza vaccine. Study-level findings and limits: There was a suggestion from the authors that each seasonal influenza vaccination recruits few new T cells.

This clonotype came up once. Its matching antigen is unknown. TCRdb re-called the RT-PCR reads with MiXCR, one entry per CDR3 protein. The table shows 650,000 to 800,000 distinct CDR3 sequences, with about 15% occurring only once. Germline assignment: CDR1 SQVTM and CDR2 ANQGSEA. The CDR3 runs 13 residues. The V end was cut by 6 bases, the J end by 0 bases, with 10 bases between. The sample here was PBMCs from blood, taken approximately 15 days before vaccination. V usage is TRBV29-1 and J usage is TRBJ2-3; D remains unclear. The clonotype was recovered from a man aged 50 to 59 who received an inactivated influenza vaccine. CDR3 nucleotide sequence: TGCAGCGTGACGGCAGATAGCACAGATACGCAGTATTTT. Translation: CSVTADSTDTQYF.